This T cell receptor beta chain was identified in a study of CD8 T cells in Susac syndrome (dated by TCRdb to the late 2010s). Regarding the complete study: Of the Susac syndrome patients who were sequenced, more than five had clinically active disease and roughly eight were in clinical remission. At the time of blood withdrawal, Susac syndrome patients were either therapy-naive, taking corticosteroids (with some also receiving IVIg), or on IVIg alone. The study used repertoire sequencing to test whether antigen drove CD8+ T cell activation and differentiation in Susac syndrome. CD8+ T cell repertoire clonality was compared between approximately 12 healthy donors, approximately 14 Susac syndrome patients and some 15 multiple sclerosis patients.

High-throughput TCR beta sequencing profiled peripheral blood CD8+ and CD4+ T cells from healthy donors, Susac syndrome patients and multiple sclerosis patients. Susac syndrome patients met recently defined diagnostic criteria for definite or probable disease. Bulk CD8+ and CD4+ T cells were purified by magnetic negative isolation, while CD8+ TEMRA cells were enriched using FACS. Blood was drawn into EDTA tubes, processed within 24 hours, and PBMCs were isolated by density gradient centrifugation. PBMCs intended for TCR sequencing were cryopreserved in liquid nitrogen and thawed later in a water bath at 37 degrees C. The sorted or isolated CD4+, CD8+ and CD8+ TEMRA cells reached a purity of at least 90%. Concerning this clonotype: Its antigen target is currently unknown. There are no base qualities to consult, and no much larger clone falls within one base.

V loses 4 bases at its end and J loses 2 bases; junction bases beyond the gene matches: 5. The CDR3 covers 14 residues, taking in both the cysteine and the phenylalanine. The DNA shown is the 42-base CDR3, in frame from base 1. The germline V gene (reference sequence) yields GTSNPN for CDR1 and SVGIG for CDR2. RNA was extracted using the RNeasy kit, and about 0.45 to 1 ug of the RNA was reverse transcribed with random hexamers. The immunoSEQ multiplex PCR assay, which covers 54 Vbeta and 13 Jbeta segments, was used to amplify TCR beta CDR3 regions. PCR amplification bias was corrected using a synthetic template baseline for primer optimization and computational correction. The published analysis was carried out like this. Reads were annotated to V, D and J genes according to IMGT and were analyzed with immunoSEQ Analyzer, with only productive sequences retained. Clonality was computed as one minus Shannon entropy normalized by log2 of the number of productive unique sequences. Public and private clones were assessed among the 100 most prevalent clones of each patient and control. Susac-specific clones were defined as absent from healthy and MS cohorts, 1052 published viral clones and other ImmuneACCESS disease sequences. TCRdb passed the public sequencing reads through fastp at Q25 and MiXCR, retaining productive beta sequences. Here each entry gathers all rows of one CDR3 protein and keeps the most common genes and DNA. These V and J calls are TCRdb output, not the study's own analysis. This sample comprises about 83,000 distinct CDR3 sequences, approximately 95% of them detected only once. Roughly 0.5% of the sample is held by the ten biggest clonotypes.

Points the paper makes about the study in general: The number of individuals in the TCR sequencing and HLA analysis was acknowledged as relatively small. Susac syndrome CD8+ repertoires showed clonal expansion, highest in CD8+ TEMRA cells and greater in clinically active than remitting patients. Approximately 17 and five Susac-specific public clones were found in the total CD8+ and CD8+ TEMRA repertoires, respectively.

The sequence links TRBV30 to TRBJ2-7, and TRBD2 matches 10 of the central bases. The sequence was collected from a human donor with Susac syndrome. Sequencing was done on a sample of CD8+ T cells from PBMCs. The DNA is as follows: TGTGCCTGGAATCCCGGGACTAGCGCCTACGAGCAGTACTTC. It codes for CAWNPGTSAYEQYF.